Following are 26 T cell receptor beta chains from one sample sequenced in a study of blood T cell repertoires in COVID-19. TCRdb's copy holds only in-frame clones and misses some; the assay was immunoSEQ multiplex PCR. The sample includes 70,000 or so clones, 75% to 90% of them seen just once. Material for sequencing was peripheral blood. Receptor source: a man aged 35 to 55 with COVID-19, enrolled during active disease.

The rearrangement links TRBV2 to TRBJ2-1, with TRBD2 matching 8 bases. With V trimmed by 3 bases and J by 8 bases, 3 bases remained unmatched. Germline V gene data show CDR1 as SNHLY and CDR2 as FYNNEI. The CDR3 is 13 residues long. The CDR3 spells CASSDAGGYEQFF. The DNA for the CDR3 is TGTGCCAGCAGTGACGCGGGGGGCTATGAGCAGTTCTTC. The whole variable domain, filled in from reference TRBV2 and TRBJ2-1, reads EPEVTQTPSHQVTQMGQEVILRCVPISNHLYFYWYRQILGQKVEFLVSFYNNEISEKSEIFDDQFSVERPDGSNFTLKIRSTKLEDSAMYFCASSDAGGYEQFFGPGTRLTVL.

As concerns this clone: One junction end does not reproduce the germline sequence, and a read error may be involved. The chain carries TRBV18 and TRBJ1-3; 7 bases map to TRBD1. This CDR3 region has 13 residues. The germline CDR1 and CDR2 sequences are KGHSH and LQKENI. This chain's CDR3 is CASSRGGPDRADF. As DNA, the CDR3 is TGTGCCAGCTCACGTGGCGGGCCCGACAGGGCGGATTTT.

The V call is TRBV7-9, the J call TRBJ2-6, with TRBD1 matching over 11 bases. The CDR3 has 17 residues. In germline, CDR1 is SEHNR, CDR2 FQNEAQ (reference sequence). V shed 1 base and J 3 bases; nucleotides not matched to a gene: 2. CDR3 loop: CASSLGTGGGGANVLTF. CDR3 nucleotides: TGTGCCAGCAGCTTAGGGACAGGGGGCGGTGGGGCCAACGTCCTGACTTTC.

The chain has TRBV30 and TRBJ2-7; a possible D gene is TRBD1 (5 bases). Germline loops: CDR1 GTSNPN, CDR2 SVGIG (reference sequence). The CDR3 is made up of 12 amino acids. Deletions cut 8 bases from V and 3 bases from J, with 14 bases between. The CDR3 loop is CAGAPQGYEQYF. The CDR3 coding sequence is TGTGCCGGTGCCCCGCAGGGCTACGAGCAGTACTTC.

This chain joins TRBV5-3 and TRBJ2-7; 8 bases are shared with TRBD2. TRBV5-3 is noted as an ORF with a role that remains uncertain. This CDR3 region has 15 residues. V was clipped by 4 bases and J by 5 bases; unmatched bases: 11. The CDR3 coding sequence is TGTGCCAGAAGCAGCCTCGGGACTAGGCCCCACGAGCAGTACTTC. It yields the protein CARSSLGTRPHEQYF.

This chain's CDR3 is CASSGGGQMNTGELFF. The CDR3 nucleotides read TGTGCCAGCAGCGGAGGGGGACAGATGAACACCGGGGAGCTGTTTTTT. V gene TRBV9 combines with J gene TRBJ2-2, with TRBD1 matching over 7 bases. The CDR3 spans 16 residues. J lost 1 base, V lost 3 bases, and 6 bases had no gene match. Germline lookup yields CDR1 SGDLS and CDR2 YYNGEE.

The genes are TRBV5-1 and TRBJ2-2; D call uncertain. The ends were cut back, 2 bases at V and 5 bases at J, with 13 bases in the middle. Germline CDR1 is SGHRS and CDR2 is YFSETQ. This CDR3 is built from 15 residues. The CDR3 loop reads CASSLRLGRTGELFF. The CDR3 region has the DNA TGCGCCAGCAGCTTACGGCTAGGCAGAACCGGGGAGCTGTTTTTT.

V and J are TRBV2 and TRBJ2-7; 11 nucleotides align to TRBD2. Germline V gene data show CDR1 as SNHLY and CDR2 as FYNNEI. The CDR3 is made up of 14 amino acids. The V gene end was trimmed by 6 bases and the J gene end by 2 bases; junction bases not matched to a gene: 3. The CDR3 region is CASRGLAGPYEQYF. The CDR3 DNA reads TGTGCCAGCAGAGGACTAGCGGGTCCCTACGAGCAGTACTTC.

This chain links TRBV19 with TRBJ1-5, with a tentative D call TRBD1 (5 bases). This CDR3 has 14 amino acids. Germline V lookup: CDR1 LNHDA, CDR2 SQIVND (reference sequence). Trimming shortened V by 5 bases and J by 2 bases, and 10 bases separated the two germline ends. This CDR3 reads CASSPTGGNQPQHF. As DNA, the CDR3 is TGTGCCAGTAGTCCCACGGGGGGCAATCAGCCCCAGCATTTT.

This clone was counted a single time. Other DNA sequences in the sample encode the same CDR3. V and J are TRBV11-2 and TRBJ2-3; TRBD2 matches at 9 bases. This CDR3 has 16 residues. The germline CDR1 and CDR2 sequences are SGHAT and FQNNGV. The ends lost 1 base at V and 1 base at J; junction bases unmatched: 3. This chain's CDR3 is CASSLGLAGGTDTQYF. The DNA for the CDR3 is TGTGCCAGCAGCTTAGGGTTAGCGGGGGGCACAGATACGCAGTATTTT.

This clone appeared once. The chain employs TRBV14 and TRBJ1-2, with TRBD1 matching over 7 bases. With V trimmed by 1 base and J by 3 bases, 5 bases remained unmatched. Looked up from germline, CDR1 is SGHDN and CDR2 is FVKESK. There are 15 residues in the CDR3. DNA for the CDR3: TGTGCCAGCAGCCAAGTTGTAGGACAGGACTATGGCTACACCTTC. Protein product: CASSQVVGQDYGYTF.

V gene TRBV6-1 combines with J gene TRBJ1-6; 9 nucleotides match TRBD1. The junction had 2 bases not matched to a gene; V was cut back by 2 bases and J by 6 bases. Germline V lookup: CDR1 MNHNS, CDR2 SASEGT. This CDR3 has 15 residues. The CDR3 coding sequence is TGTGCCAGCAGTGAAATGGGACAGGGTAATTCACCCCTCCACTTT. This encodes CASSEMGQGNSPLHF.

J is TRBJ2-1 and V is TRBV10-3; the D is unclear. Trimming shortened V by 11 bases and J by 9 bases, and 20 bases separated the two germline ends. The CDR3 runs to 13 residues. The germline gives CDR1 ENHRY, CDR2 SYGVKD. This CDR3 reads CALQRAPHGEQFF. CDR3 in DNA: TGTGCCCTTCAGAGAGCGCCACACGGTGAGCAGTTCTTC.

The chain uses TRBV5-1 and TRBJ1-5; D is unclear. Germline CDR1 and CDR2: SGHRS and YFSETQ. Trimming shortened V by 0 bases and J by 1 base, and 11 bases separated the two germline ends. CDR3 length: 16 amino acids. The CDR3 DNA sequence: TGCGCCAGCAGCTTGGATGAGGCGGCAAGCAATCAGCCCCAGCATTTT. It translates to CASSLDEAASNQPQHF.

The chain links TRBV9 to TRBJ2-5; possible D gene TRBD1, 6 bases. The germline CDR1 and CDR2 sequences are SGDLS and YYNGEE. The CDR3 length is 13 residues. V gave up 3 bases and J gave up 1 base, with 7 bases separating them. CDR3 nucleotides: TGTGCCAGCAGCGCGACAGGCCAAGAGACCCAGTACTTC. Amino acid sequence: CASSATGQETQYF.

V usage is TRBV27 and J usage is TRBJ1-2; D is unclear. Trimming removed 2 bases from V and 7 bases from J, with 14 bases in between. Germline CDR1 MNHEY, CDR2 SMNVEV (reference sequence). The CDR3 consists of 14 residues. The CDR3 nucleotides are TGTGCCAGCAGTTTAAGTAGAGGGCGGGGTGGCTACACCTTC. It yields the protein CASSLSRGRGGYTF.

The V gene is TRBV27, the J gene TRBJ1-5, with D perhaps TRBD1 (6 bases). The CDR3 sequence is 14 residues long. Trimming stripped 5 bases from V and 3 bases from J, with 11 bases between. Germline values: CDR1 MNHEY, CDR2 SMNVEV (reference sequence). In DNA form, the CDR3 reads TGTGCCAGCAGTCAACAGGGTAACAATCAGCCCCAGCATTTT. Translation: CASSQQGNNQPQHF.

The chain joins TRBV11-2 to TRBJ2-3; TRBD2 agrees at 11 bases. The CDR3 is made up of 16 amino acids. The V gene end was trimmed by 5 bases and the J gene end by 2 bases; junction bases not matched to a gene: 6. Looked up from germline, CDR1 is SGHAT and CDR2 is FQNNGV. The CDR3 loop reads CASSPGTSGFTDTQYF. The DNA for the CDR3 is TGTGCCAGCAGCCCCGGGACTAGCGGATTCACAGATACGCAGTATTTT.

The rearrangement joins TRBV7-2 to TRBJ2-7; 7 nucleotides agree with TRBD1. CDR1 and CDR2 from the germline V gene are SGHTA and FQGNSA. This CDR3 contains 14 residues. With V trimmed by 5 bases and J by 0 bases, 4 bases remained unmatched. The CDR3, as DNA: TGTGCCAGCAGCATGTGGACAGGCTCCTACGAGCAGTACTTC. It codes for CASSMWTGSYEQYF.

The chain joins TRBV18 to TRBJ1-2; D is perhaps TRBD1 (6 bases). In germline, CDR1 is KGHSH, CDR2 LQKENI. This CDR3 has 16 residues. With 5 bases removed from V and 1 base from J, the gap between germline ends came to 17 bases. CDR3 loop: CASSADSGARNYGYTF. DNA of the CDR3: TGTGCCAGCTCAGCCGACTCAGGGGCTCGTAACTATGGCTACACCTTC. Together with reference TRBV18 and TRBJ1-2, the CDR3 gives the full variable domain: NAGVMQNPRHLVRRRGQEARLRCSPMKGHSHVYWYRQLPEEGLKFMVYLQKENIIDESGMPKERFSAEFPKEGPSILRIQQVVRGDSAAYFCASSADSGARNYGYTFGSGTRLTVV.

The chain recombines TRBV29-1 with TRBJ1-1, with D tentatively TRBD1 (5 bases). Germline V gene lookup returns CDR1 SQVTM and CDR2 ANQGSEA. Between the trimmed V and J ends, which lost 5 bases and 1 base, there was a span of 14 bases. The CDR3 runs 14 residues. The CDR3 region is CSVRSGMKNTEAFF. The CDR3 DNA is TGCAGCGTTAGATCAGGGATGAAGAACACTGAAGCTTTCTTT.

The chain employs TRBV7-6 and TRBJ2-1, with 7 nucleotides matching TRBD1. Germline CDR1 reads SGHVS; CDR2 reads FNYEAQ. CDR3 size: 15 residues. The V and J ends lost 5 bases and 8 bases, in that order; junction bases with no gene match: 12. CDR3 sequence (DNA): TGTGCCAGCAGCCTATACGGGACAGCCGGCGATGAGCAGTTCTTC. It encodes CASSLYGTAGDEQFF.

The gene calls are TRBV27 and TRBJ2-7; no definite D call. CDR3 size: 11 residues. V was clipped by 6 bases and J by 0 bases, with 3 bases between them. Germline CDR1 and CDR2: MNHEY and SMNVEV (reference sequence). The CDR3 bases are TGTGCCAGCAGGAGCTCCTACGAGCAGTACTTC. Translating it yields CASRSSYEQYF.

This clone was detected once. The CDR3 loop reads CASRYSGTGVSEQYF. CDR3 sequence (DNA): TGTGCCAGCAGGTACTCCGGGACAGGGGTTTCCGAGCAGTACTTC. The chain has TRBV2 and TRBJ2-7; 10 nucleotides align to TRBD1. There are 15 residues in the CDR3. Per germline, CDR1 SNHLY and CDR2 FYNNEI. V was pared by 6 bases and J by 6 bases, with 11 bases of the junction left unmatched.

This clone has a handful of counts. This sequence joins TRBV28 and TRBJ2-5; weak D call: TRBD2 (5 bases). V was trimmed by 2 bases and J by 4 bases, leaving 8 bases between them. Germline CDR1 MDHEN, CDR2 SYDVKM. The CDR3 is made up of 13 amino acids. CDR3: CASSLVALETQYF. The CDR3 DNA is TGTGCCAGCAGTTTAGTAGCGCTAGAGACCCAGTACTTC.

The chain couples TRBV5-1 to TRBJ2-5, with D tentatively TRBD1 (5 bases). The CDR3 has 14 residues. V lost 6 bases and J 2 bases, leaving 14 bases between the germline ends. CDR1 is SGHRS and CDR2 is YFSETQ in the germline V gene. The chain's CDR3 is CASTIQTAQETQYF. The DNA for the CDR3 is TGCGCCAGCACCATCCAGACAGCACAAGAGACCCAGTACTTC. Full variable domain (rest looked up from reference TRBV5-1 and TRBJ2-5): KAGVTQTPRYLIKTRGQQVTLSCSPISGHRSVSWYQQTPGQGLQFLFEYFSETQRNKGNFPGRFSGRQFSNSRSEMNVSTLELGDSALYLCASTIQTAQETQYFGPGTRLLVL.